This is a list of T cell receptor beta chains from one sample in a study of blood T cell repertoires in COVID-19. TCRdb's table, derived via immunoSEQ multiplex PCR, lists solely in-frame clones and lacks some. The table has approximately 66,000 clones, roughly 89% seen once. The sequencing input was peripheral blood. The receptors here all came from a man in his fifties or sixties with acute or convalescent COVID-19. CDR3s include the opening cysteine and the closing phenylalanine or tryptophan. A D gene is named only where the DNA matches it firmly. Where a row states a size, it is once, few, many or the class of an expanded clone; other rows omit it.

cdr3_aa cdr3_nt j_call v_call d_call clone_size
CASSESAEAGELFF TGTGCCAGCAGTGAGTCAGCGGAGGCCGGGGAGCTGTTTTTT TRBJ2-2 TRBV6-4 NA few
CASSVRTGTYGYTF TGCGCCAGCAGCGTAAGGACAGGAACATATGGCTACACCTTC TRBJ1-2 TRBV5-1 TRBD1 NA
CATSDLGQGEQYF TGTGCCACCAGTGACCTGGGGCAGGGCGAGCAGTACTTC TRBJ2-7 TRBV24-1 NA NA
CASSVEGTEAFF TGTGCCAGCAGCGTCGAGGGAACTGAAGCTTTCTTT TRBJ1-1 TRBV9 NA once
CSVGTGDTGELFF TGCAGCGTTGGGACAGGGGACACCGGGGAGCTGTTTTTT TRBJ2-2 TRBV29-1 TRBD1 NA
CASAWGLNQPQHF TGTGCCAGCGCCTGGGGACTTAATCAGCCCCAGCATTTT TRBJ1-5 TRBV11-2 NA NA
CASSLALQSELFF TGTGCCAGCAGCTTAGCATTACAGTCGGAACTGTTTTTT TRBJ1-4 TRBV7-9 NA once
CASTIIRHTGVLTF TGCGCCAGCACCATTATTCGACATACCGGCGTCCTGACTTTC TRBJ2-6 TRBV5-1 NA NA
CAISVDRGNYGYTF TGTGCCATCAGTGTTGACAGGGGTAACTATGGCTACACCTTC TRBJ1-2 TRBV10-3 TRBD1 NA
CAILPTGGGETQYF TGTGCCATCCTCCCGACAGGGGGCGGAGAGACCCAGTACTTC TRBJ2-5 TRBV28 TRBD1 NA
CASSRQGAEYNEQFF TGTGCCAGCAGTCGACAGGGGGCTGAGTACAATGAGCAGTTCTTC TRBJ2-1 TRBV2 TRBD1 once
CASSSISRGLGLSNYGYTF TGTGCCAGCAGCTCGATAAGCAGGGGTCTAGGGCTCTCTAACTATGGCTACACCTTC TRBJ1-2 TRBV5-6 NA NA
CATSRDHSYEQYF TGTGCCACCAGCAGAGACCACAGCTACGAGCAGTACTTC TRBJ2-7 TRBV15 NA NA
CASSFGEGYTF TGCGCCAGCAGCTTCGGTGAAGGCTACACCTTC TRBJ1-2 TRBV5-1 NA NA
CASSPRTGVLYEQYF TGTGCCAGTAGTCCTCGGACAGGGGTTTTATACGAGCAGTACTTC TRBJ2-7 TRBV19 TRBD1 once
CASSLGSGTGEIGTEAFF TGCGCCAGCAGCTTGGGGTCAGGGACAGGGGAAATTGGCACTGAAGCTTTCTTT TRBJ1-1 TRBV5-1 TRBD1 NA
CASSGDRVGTGELFF TGTGCCAGTAGTGGAGACAGGGTTGGTACCGGGGAGCTGTTTTTT TRBJ2-2 TRBV19 TRBD1 NA
CASNPSDTPALDEQFF TGTGCCAGCAACCCCTCGGACACCCCTGCCTTGGATGAGCAGTTCTTC TRBJ2-1 TRBV27 NA NA
CASSPLDSSYEQYF TGTGCCAGCAGCCCCCTGGACAGCTCCTACGAGCAGTACTTC TRBJ2-7 TRBV5-6 NA NA
CASSKGWTGVSYGYTF TGTGCCAGCAGCAAAGGCTGGACAGGGGTTTCCTATGGCTACACCTTC TRBJ1-2 TRBV21-1 NA NA
CASSLGSPSTDTQYF TGTGCCAGCTCCCTGGGGAGCCCAAGCACAGATACGCAGTATTTT TRBJ2-3 TRBV2 NA few
CATSDTTGTVSYEQYF TGTGCCACCAGTGATACGACCGGGACAGTATCCTACGAGCAGTACTTC TRBJ2-7 TRBV24-1 TRBD1 NA
CASSWTGPYNEQFF TGTGCCAGTAGTTGGACAGGCCCCTACAATGAGCAGTTCTTC TRBJ2-1 TRBV19 TRBD1 once
CASSYPGGGYTF TGTGCCAGCAGTTACCCAGGGGGTGGCTACACCTTC TRBJ1-2 TRBV6-5 TRBD1 NA
CASSYRVGNEKLFF TGTGCCAGCAGCTACAGGGTCGGTAATGAAAAACTGTTTTTT TRBJ1-4 TRBV11-2 NA NA
CASSLSAGNQPQHF TGTGCCAGCAGCTTGTCCGCAGGCAATCAGCCCCAGCATTTT TRBJ1-5 TRBV5-8 NA NA
CASSLNPQRNTIYF TGTGCCAGCAGCCTAAACCCACAGCGAAACACCATATATTTT TRBJ1-3 TRBV27 NA NA
CASSATIAAGTGSTGNTIYF TGTGCCAGCAGCGCGACGATCGCTGCCGGGACAGGTTCAACTGGAAACACCATATATTTT TRBJ1-3 TRBV16 TRBD1 NA
CATPGLQVTGELFF TGTGCCACACCGGGACTACAGGTCACCGGGGAGCTGTTTTTT TRBJ2-2 TRBV19 TRBD2 NA
CASSQDPSNTDTQYF TGTGCCAGCAGCCAAGACCCATCTAACACAGATACGCAGTATTTT TRBJ2-3 TRBV4-2 NA NA
CASSSARTGRNTEAFF TGTGCCAGCAGTTCTGCTCGGACAGGGAGGAACACTGAAGCTTTCTTT TRBJ1-1 TRBV6-6 TRBD1 NA
CASSPMTGGNTGELFF TGCGCCAGCAGTCCGATGACAGGGGGGAACACCGGGGAGCTGTTTTTT TRBJ2-2 TRBV5-1 TRBD1 NA
CASSRQGQREPLHF TGTGCCAGCAGCAGACAGGGCCAAAGGGAACCCCTCCACTTT TRBJ1-6 TRBV2 TRBD1 NA
CASSPRGDEAFF TGTGCCAGCAGCCCCCGCGGGGATGAAGCTTTCTTT TRBJ1-1 TRBV11-2 NA NA
CASSQALEQYF TGTGCCAGCAGCCAAGCCCTCGAGCAGTACTTC TRBJ2-7 TRBV14 NA NA
CASSISGGGKEQFF TGTGCCAGTAGTATAAGCGGGGGAGGGAAGGAGCAGTTCTTC TRBJ2-1 TRBV19 TRBD2 NA
CASTPEGGGNYGYTF TGTGCCAGCACCCCCGAGGGAGGGGGTAACTATGGCTACACCTTC TRBJ1-2 TRBV6-5 NA NA
CASSTRTGGESKNIQYF TGTGCCAGCAGCACGAGAACAGGGGGCGAATCCAAAAACATTCAGTACTTC TRBJ2-4 TRBV11-2 TRBD1 NA
CASSQRPGQSNYGYTF TGTGCCAGCAGCCAAAGGCCGGGACAGTCTAACTATGGCTACACCTTC TRBJ1-2 TRBV4-2 TRBD1 NA
CASSLVGAPPGELFF TGCGCCAGCAGCTTGGTTGGAGCCCCCCCCGGGGAGCTGTTTTTT TRBJ2-2 TRBV5-1 NA NA
CASSLGLAGKSTDTQYF TGCGCCAGCAGCTTGGGACTAGCGGGAAAGAGCACAGATACGCAGTATTTT TRBJ2-3 TRBV5-1 TRBD2 many
CASSWGPPPYNEQFF TGTGCCAGCAGTTGGGGGCCCCCCCCTTACAATGAGCAGTTCTTC TRBJ2-1 TRBV27 NA NA
CASKKQGWETEAFF TGTGCCAGCAAAAAACAGGGGTGGGAGACTGAAGCTTTCTTT TRBJ1-1 TRBV6-5 TRBD1 NA
CSVESGNYEQYF TGCAGCGTTGAATCGGGGAACTACGAGCAGTACTTC TRBJ2-7 TRBV29-1 NA NA
CAWSESSVGREKLFF TGTGCCTGGAGTGAATCGTCCGTTGGTCGGGAAAAACTGTTTTTT TRBJ1-4 TRBV30 NA NA
CASSIGGKNQPQHF TGTGCCAGTAGTATAGGAGGTAAAAATCAGCCCCAGCATTTT TRBJ1-5 TRBV19 NA NA
CASSVGRNYGYTF TGTGCCAGCAGCGTTGGGAGGAACTATGGCTACACCTTC TRBJ1-2 TRBV6-5 NA NA
CASSVTGDYGYTF TGTGCCAGCAGCGTAACAGGGGATTATGGCTACACCTTC TRBJ1-2 TRBV7-9 TRBD1 NA
CSVETGRYGYTF TGCAGCGTAGAGACAGGGAGGTATGGCTACACCTTC TRBJ1-2 TRBV29-1 TRBD1 once
CAISASVFITDTQYF TGTGCCATCAGTGCCAGCGTTTTTATTACAGATACGCAGTATTTT TRBJ2-3 TRBV10-3 NA NA
CASSLVTGVDTEAFF TGCGCCAGCAGCTTGGTTACAGGGGTGGACACTGAAGCTTTCTTT TRBJ1-1 TRBV5-1 TRBD1 NA
CASSLGGVVSAVNEQFF TGTGCCAGCAGCTTAGGGGGAGTGGTATCAGCGGTCAATGAGCAGTTCTTC TRBJ2-1 TRBV7-6 NA NA
CASYRGQGAFGPAF TGTGCCAGCTACAGAGGACAGGGCGCTTTCGGTCCAGCCTTC TRBJ1-2 TRBV7-2 TRBD1 NA
CASSPNSPLSGNTIYF TGTGCCAGCTCACCAAACAGCCCGCTCTCTGGAAACACCATATATTTT TRBJ1-3 TRBV18 NA NA